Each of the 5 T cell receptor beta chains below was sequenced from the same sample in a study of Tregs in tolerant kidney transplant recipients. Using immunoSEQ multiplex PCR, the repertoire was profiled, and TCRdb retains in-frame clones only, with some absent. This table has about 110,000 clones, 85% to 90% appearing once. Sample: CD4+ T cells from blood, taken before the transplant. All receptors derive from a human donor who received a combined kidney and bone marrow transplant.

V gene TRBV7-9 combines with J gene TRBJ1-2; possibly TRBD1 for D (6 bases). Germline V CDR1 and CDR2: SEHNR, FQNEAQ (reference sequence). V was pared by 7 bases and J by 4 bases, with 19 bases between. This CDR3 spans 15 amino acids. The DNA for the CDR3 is TGTGCCAGCACCAATAGGGGACAAGGGGTCTATGGCTACACCTTC. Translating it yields CASTNRGQGVYGYTF.

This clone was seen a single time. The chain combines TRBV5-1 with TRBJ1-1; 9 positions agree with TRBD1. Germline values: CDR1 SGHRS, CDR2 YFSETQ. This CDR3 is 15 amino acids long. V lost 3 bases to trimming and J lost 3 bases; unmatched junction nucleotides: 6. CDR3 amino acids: CASSSTGGGYTEAFF. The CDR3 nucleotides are TGCGCCAGCAGCTCTACAGGGGGCGGGTACACTGAAGCTTTCTTT.

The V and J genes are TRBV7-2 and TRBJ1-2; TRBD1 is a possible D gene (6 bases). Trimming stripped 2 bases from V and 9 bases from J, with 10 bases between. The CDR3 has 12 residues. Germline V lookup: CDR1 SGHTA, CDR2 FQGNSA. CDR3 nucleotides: TGTGCCAGCAGCTTAAACAGGGAAAGCTACACCTTC. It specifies CASSLNRESYTF.

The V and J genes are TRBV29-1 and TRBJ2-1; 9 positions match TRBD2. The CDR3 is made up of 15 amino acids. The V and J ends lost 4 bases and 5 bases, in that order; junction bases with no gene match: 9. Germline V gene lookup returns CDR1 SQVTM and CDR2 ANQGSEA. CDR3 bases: TGCAGCGTTGGCGGGTGGAGGACTAGCGACAATGAGCAGTTCTTC. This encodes CSVGGWRTSDNEQFF.

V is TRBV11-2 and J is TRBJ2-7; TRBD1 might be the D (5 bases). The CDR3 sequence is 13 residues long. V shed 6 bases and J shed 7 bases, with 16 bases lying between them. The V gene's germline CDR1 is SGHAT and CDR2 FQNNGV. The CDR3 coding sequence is TGTGCCAGCAGGCTAAGGGGTTGGGGAGAGCAGTACTTC. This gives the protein CASRLRGWGEQYF.